The T cell receptor (beta chain) described here comes from a study of response to subunit inactivated influenza vaccine. Findings and caveats of the study: Authors suggested each seasonal flu vaccination may recruit only limited numbers of new T cells.

For this clonotype: Its antigen is still unknown.

TCRdb called the RT-PCR reads again in MiXCR, with one record for every CDR3 protein. This table holds a few hundred thousand distinct CDR3 sequences, less than 25% found once. The material sequenced was PBMCs from blood, taken about 20 months after vaccination. This TCR came from a man in his fifties or sixties who received an inactivated influenza vaccine.

CDR3 region: CSVDGPRSSGYTF. In DNA form, the CDR3 reads TGCAGCGTTGACGGTCCCAGGAGTAGCGGCTACACCTTC. The chain is built from TRBV29-1 and TRBJ1-2; D gene unclear. This CDR3 spans 13 amino acids. V was clipped by 3 bases and J by 8 bases, with 16 bases between them. From germline, CDR1 is SQVTM and CDR2 ANQGSEA.